This T cell receptor beta chain comes out of a study of molecular identifiers for immune sequencing clone quantification (dated by TCRdb to 2017 to 2018). Regarding the study in general: For a replicate experiment, RNA from roughly 20,000 or 100,000 naive CD8 T cells was divided into five aliquots, and four of the five aliquots were sequenced. CD8 T cells were used in a methods study to benchmark molecular-identifier clustering-based TCR repertoire sequencing (MIDCIRS) and TCR RNA copy counting.

Libraries of naive CD8 T cells were built from approximately 20,000 to 1,000,000 sorted cells, with 10%, 30% or 50% of the purified RNA used. Naive CD8 T cells, defined as CD8+CD4-CCR7+CD45RA+, were FACS-sorted into RLT Plus buffer on a BD FACSAria II. Under 11 TCR copies' worth of Jurkat RNA were spiked into roughly 17,000-1,100,000 naive CD8 T cell samples to test detection sensitivity. Enrichment of CD8 T cells was done with RosetteSep CD8+ T Cell Enrichment Cocktail plus Ficoll-Paque, and ACK red cell lysis came afterward. The library was built by means of PCR. Sequenced on a NextSeq 500. Bulk TCR libraries were made following a previously described method, with the TCR primers given in Table S5. The Qiagen AllPrep DNA/RNA kit was used to purify total RNA. Before any analysis, reads coming from multiple sequencing runs of the same library were combined into one pool. Concerning the study's data processing: Reads were retained only if an exact TCR constant sequence was present, and the retained reads were trimmed to 150 nt and grouped according to their 12-nt molecular barcodes. Reads inside each barcode group were sub-clustered using a 15% Levenshtein threshold, and a quality-weighted consensus sequence was constructed for each RNA molecule. Non-functional sequences were discarded, and so were lower-count sequences lying one edit away from another sequence. On the basis of fitting two negative binomial distributions, barcode sub-clusters with fewer than 20% of the maximum read count were discarded. The public reads were reprocessed in TCRdb via fastp at Q25 and MiXCR, keeping in-frame beta chains. CDR3 protein sequences are deduplicated, and each keeps its most common genes and DNA. V and J calls and clone size were set by TCRdb, not the authors. The sample profile shows over 550,000 distinct CDR3 sequences; 25% of them were found once. About 0.84% of the sample goes to the ten largest clones.

General conclusions and limits of the study: Spiked-in Jurkat TCR RNA (10 copies' worth), which is not part of the donor repertoire, was contained in the naive libraries. Spiked-in Jurkat TCR RNA equivalent to a single cell was reported to be detectable even among 800,000 to 1,000,000 naive CD8 T cells. In CMV-specific effector cells, over 97% of molecules were held by clones above 20 RNA copies, whereas under 1% of molecules were held by such clones in naive cells. Modeling gave 3 to 3.5 recovered TCR RNA copies per cell versus around 9.9 by digital PCR, implying 25% to 30% capture efficiency. Highly expanded clone sizes could be underestimated because identical TCR molecules may share a barcode. Without barcode sub-clustering, chimeric consensus sequences inflated TCR diversity; chimeras reached as high as 47%.

This clonotype was counted a few times. Its specific antigen is unknown. Possible read error: a much larger clone is one base away. At the junction V is shortened by 3 bases and J by 4 bases, with 11 bases in between. The CDR3 has 14 amino acids, counting the end cysteine and phenylalanine. Only the CDR3 part of the read is kept: 42 bases, read in frame from the first base. Via the germline V gene, CDR1 is MGHRA and CDR2 YSYEKL. Recombination linked TRBV4-1 to TRBJ2-3, with the D gene possibly TRBD1 or TRBD2, each one fitting 5 bases. The source material was naive CD8+ T cells from blood, with Jurkat cell RNA spiked in. Taken with the paper, the label for cell subset or site translates to: FACS-sorted CD8+CD4-CCR7+CD45RA+ naive T cells. The TCR sequence derives from a human donor in good health. Some libraries in this study had Jurkat cell RNA spiked in. The DNA is as follows: TGCGCCAGCAGCCAGCCCCAGGGAGCAGATACGCAGTATTTT. Translated, this gives CASSQPQGADTQYF.